This T cell receptor (beta chain) comes out of a study of long-term antiretroviral therapy in people with HIV. CDR3 size: 15 residues. Germline loops: CDR1 ENHRY, CDR2 SYGVKD. J was trimmed by 5 bases and V by 11 bases; bases with no gene match: 14. Concerning this clone itself: The antigen is not known.

Samples were assayed with immunoSEQ v3.0 at survey level. The assay was immunoSEQ multiplex PCR, and TCRdb's table has in-frame clones only and misses some. The table lists fewer than 20,000 clones, roughly 72% of them singletons, with approximately 16% in the top ten. Study outcomes and limitations: Repertoires with HIV possessed tighter CDR3 length spans than those of controls.

This TCR came from a woman in her forties or fifties with HIV. The chain has TRBV10-3 and TRBJ2-5; 10 positions agree with TRBD2. This specimen consisted of unsorted PBMCs, obtained approximately 2.5 years before starting antiretroviral therapy. This CDR3 is CAARGSGGDLETQYF. CDR3 nucleotide sequence: TGTGCCGCGAGAGGCAGCGGGGGGGATTTGGAGACCCAGTACTTC.